This TCR beta chain was recorded in a study of beta chain features in type 1 diabetes. This clone was seen ten or more times. TCRB transcripts that were expressed got sequenced, as all of the isolated RNA had been reverse transcribed. Clones were sequenced by immunoSEQ multiplex PCR, and TCRdb holds only the in-frame ones, with some missing. The sample holds under 350,000 clones, about 7.8% seen once. Trimming removed 5 bases at V and 5 bases at J, with 13 bases between. This CDR3 spans 14 amino acids. Germline V gene data show CDR1 as SGHTA and CDR2 as FQGNSA. Sequencing used central memory CD4+ T cells from blood. The V call is TRBV7-2, the J call TRBJ2-1; D call uncertain. The TCR originated in a woman younger than 35 in good health. CDR3 sequence: CASSLELLNNEQFF. CDR3 in DNA: TGTGCCAGCAGCCTTGAACTCCTCAACAATGAGCAGTTCTTC.